Sequencing of this TCR beta chain was carried out in a study of T cell repertoires in cytomegalovirus infection (dated by TCRdb to the late 2010s). Broadly, across the study: Peptide stimulations targeted recently identified HLA-C-restricted CMV epitopes, whose presentation resists viral immunomodulation, together with well-studied HLA-B-restricted epitopes. Donor HLA type was relevant to the analysis, because carriage of CMV infection together with the matching HLA type was indicated by public TCR beta signatures. On the study overall, not on this receptor specifically: In the ex vivo response, HLA-C-restricted CMV-specific TCR beta clonotypes were dominant, and in two of eight donors the single most frequent clonotype came from this HLA-C-restricted group. In both this cohort and an independent cohort of 350 to 400 donors, the cumulative frequency of public TCR beta family members distinguished carriers of CMV infection plus the relevant HLA type.

This clonotype showed up just a few times. Its antigen remains undetermined. The input lacks base qualities; no much larger clone sits a single base away. The listed sequencing device is Illumina HiSeq 1500. The public reads were quality trimmed at Q25 with fastp and then assembled into clones with MiXCR by TCRdb, keeping productive beta chains. Rows are unified per CDR3 protein, each entry keeping the most common DNA and genes. The sample includes 650,000 to 850,000 distinct CDR3 sequences, with 25% to 35% observed a single time. Around 14% of the sample comes from the top ten. The CDR1 and CDR2 encoded by the germline V gene are MGHRA and YSYEKL. V drops 3 bases and J drops 1 base, leaving 6 bases in between. Including the terminal cysteine and phenylalanine, the CDR3 comprises 14 residues. Only the CDR3 part of the read is kept: 42 bases, read in frame from the first base. The treatment or condition label of this sample denotes: in vitro stimulation with specific CMV peptide epitopes to enrich CMV-specific T cells.

The chain joins TRBV4-1 to TRBJ2-2, with the D gene uncertain. This clonotype was sampled from a human donor in good health (CMV status not recorded). Some clones in this sample may be carry-over from other donors' samples. This material consisted of cultured CD8+ T cells from PBMCs, taken from culture after CMV antigen stimulation. This receptor has the CDR3 CASSHKGNTGELFF. The DNA is TGCGCCAGCAGCCATAAGGGGAACACCGGGGAGCTGTTTTTT.